This passage covers 30 T cell receptor beta chains from one sample sequenced in a study of patients and donors after allogeneic stem cell transplantation. Via MiXCR, TCRdb re-called the RT-PCR reads, giving one row per CDR3 protein. The sample has 150,000 to 250,000 distinct CDR3 sequences; around two fifths are singletons. The sequenced sample consisted of blood, either unsorted or a sorted T cell fraction (not recorded which). Receptor source: a human donor who was either an allogeneic HSCT recipient or a stem cell or donor lymphocyte infusion donor (not recorded which). It is not recorded whose cells these are; they may come from a transplant donor.

This clonotype was seen once. The chain carries TRBV12-3 or TRBV12-4 and TRBJ1-4; D not certain. V was cut by 0 bases and J by 8 bases, with 16 bases left in between. The CDR3 spans 16 residues. The CDR3 coding sequence is TGTGCCAGCAGTTTAGCGATACAGAGAAGCGGAGAAAAACTGTTTTTT. Its protein product is CASSLAIQRSGEKLFF.

This chain links TRBV28 with TRBJ1-4; D may be TRBD1 (5 bases). The germline V and J ends were trimmed by 4 bases and 2 bases, with 5 bases remaining between them. The CDR3 sequence is 13 residues long. CDR1 MDHEN and CDR2 SYDVKM come from the germline V gene. CDR3 region: CASSWGTNEKLFF. CDR3 DNA sequence: TGTGCCAGCAGTTGGGGGACTAATGAAAAACTGTTTTTT.

The chain links TRBV7-2 to TRBJ2-1, with 11 positions matching TRBD2. CDR3 size: 17 residues. Germline CDR1 reads SGHTA; CDR2 reads FQGNSA. The V segment lost 2 bases and the J segment 2 bases; nucleotides outside the gene matches: 5. The CDR3 nucleotides are TGTGCCAGCAGCTTAAAACTAGCGGGAGAAGCCTACAATGAGCAGTTCTTC. It is translated as CASSLKLAGEAYNEQFF. The whole variable domain, filled in from reference TRBV7-2 and TRBJ2-1, reads GAGVSQSPSNKVTEKGKDVELRCDPISGHTALYWYRQSLGQGLEFLIYFQGNSAPDKSGLPSDRFSAERTGGSVSTLTIQRTQQEDSAVYLCASSLKLAGEAYNEQFFGPGTRLTVL.

This clonotype has just one count. The gene calls are TRBV12-3 or TRBV12-4 and TRBJ2-2, with TRBD2 matching 8 bases. This CDR3 spans 16 amino acids. Trimming took 5 bases from V and 5 from J; bases not matched to a gene: 10. CDR3 sequence: CASSPFSGSGTGELFF. CDR3 bases: TGTGCCAGCAGTCCATTCAGCGGGAGTGGGACCGGGGAGCTGTTTTTT.

About this clonotype: One junction end disagrees with the germline gene, perhaps due to a read error. This chain joins TRBV6-2 or TRBV6-3 and TRBJ1-1; no firm D call. Germline V gene lookup returns CDR1 MNHEY and CDR2 SVGEGT. This CDR3 is 15 amino acids long. The CDR3 spells CASSYASRENTVAFF. Here the CDR3 DNA reads TGTGCCAGCAGTTACGCCTCTCGGGAAAACACTGTAGCTTTCTTT.

V is TRBV6-5 and J is TRBJ2-1; 9 bases align to TRBD2. Trimming cost V 6 bases and J 4 bases; bases outside gene matches: 4. CDR3 length equals 14 residues. Germline V gene data show CDR1 as MNHEY and CDR2 as SVGAGI. This chain's CDR3 is CASRIAGEYNEQFF. CDR3 bases: TGTGCCAGCAGGATAGCGGGAGAGTACAATGAGCAGTTCTTC.

CDR3 sequence: CASSRPAEYAEAFF. The CDR3 nucleotides are TGTGCCAGCAGCCGACCTGCGGAATACGCTGAAGCTTTCTTT. The rearrangement joins TRBV7-2 to TRBJ1-1; D unclear. This CDR3 spans 14 amino acids. Trimming took 5 bases from V and 6 from J, leaving 16 bases between them. From germline, CDR1 is SGHTA and CDR2 FQGNSA.

The rearrangement links TRBV24-1 to TRBJ1-2; no firm D call. Germline CDR1 KGHDR, CDR2 SFDVKD. This CDR3 has 14 amino acids. The germline V and J ends were trimmed by 4 bases and 3 bases, with 11 bases remaining between them. CDR3: CATSDPRVDYGYTF. Written as DNA, the CDR3 is TGTGCCACCAGTGACCCGCGGGTGGACTATGGCTACACCTTC.

V is TRBV12-3 or TRBV12-4 and J is TRBJ2-2, with 9 bases identical to TRBD1. The trim removed 5 bases at V and 1 base at J, leaving 5 bases unmatched. This CDR3 spans 16 amino acids. CDR3 in amino acids: CASSLPGQGNTGELFF. The CDR3 coding sequence is TGTGCCAGCAGTCTACCGGGACAGGGGAACACCGGGGAGCTGTTTTTT.

This clonotype was picked up a small number of times. This rearrangement joins TRBV29-1 to TRBJ1-4, with a weak D call TRBD1 (5 bases). CDR1 SQVTM and CDR2 ANQGSEA come from the germline V gene. This CDR3 comprises 14 residues. The germline V and J ends were trimmed by 5 bases and 8 bases, with 18 bases remaining between them. The CDR3 protein is CSVTQAGSTEKLFF. Here the CDR3 DNA reads TGCAGCGTTACCCAGGCAGGGTCGACGGAAAAACTGTTTTTT.

This clonotype has more than one count but fewer than ten. The gene calls are TRBV11-2 and TRBJ1-4, with D possibly TRBD1 on 5 matching bases. The CDR3 consists of 16 residues. Germline CDR1 SGHAT, CDR2 FQNNGV. With 5 bases removed from V and 8 bases from J, the gap between germline ends came to 21 bases. The CDR3 nucleotides read TGTGCCAGCAGCCCGACCGGAGGGGTCGAGAAAGAAAAACTGTTTTTT. Its translation: CASSPTGGVEKEKLFF.

This clonotype was detected only once. The J gene is TRBJ2-1, the V gene TRBV12-3 or TRBV12-4; 7 positions match TRBD2. The CDR3 runs to 14 residues. Germline trimming cut 3 bases from V and 8 bases from J; bases unmatched to any gene: 7. The DNA for the CDR3 is TGTGCCAGCAGTTTCGGGCTGGGGAGGGATGAGCAGTTCTTC. As protein: CASSFGLGRDEQFF.

The V and J genes are TRBV7-2 and TRBJ1-5; 7 nucleotides align to TRBD1. Germline lookup yields CDR1 SGHTA and CDR2 FQGNSA. V was clipped by 3 bases and J by 1 base; unmatched bases: 3. The CDR3 is made up of 15 amino acids. The CDR3 sequence: CASSFDRVSNQPQHF. The CDR3 DNA follows: TGTGCCAGCAGCTTCGACAGGGTGAGCAATCAGCCCCAGCATTTT.

This clonotype was recorded a few times. The rearrangement joins TRBV29-1 to TRBJ1-2; D is possibly TRBD1 (5 bases). There are 16 residues in the CDR3. Per germline, CDR1 SQVTM and CDR2 ANQGSEA. With 7 bases removed from V and 4 bases from J, the gap between germline ends came to 25 bases. CDR3 DNA: TGCAGCGCGTTGGGCGAGGGGCCCTTATCCTCCTATGGCTACACCTTC. Translation gives CSALGEGPLSSYGYTF. Complete variable domain (other parts from reference TRBV29-1 and TRBJ1-2): SAVISQKPSRDICQRGTSLTIQCQVDSQVTMMFWYRQQPGQSLTLIATANQGSEATYESGFVIDKFPISRPNLTFSTLTVSNMSPEDSSIYLCSALGEGPLSSYGYTFGSGTRLTVV.

The chain links TRBV5-6 to TRBJ2-1, with 7 bases fitting TRBD2. The J segment lost 10 bases and the V segment lost 3 bases, leaving 19 bases of the junction unmatched. The CDR3 covers 17 residues. Per the germline V gene, CDR1 is SGHDT and CDR2 is YYEEEE. The CDR3, as DNA: TGTGCCAGCAGCTCAGCCGTTAGCCGCGGGAGTCTTTGGGAGCAGTTCTTC. It is translated as CASSSAVSRGSLWEQFF.

The chain links TRBV4-2 to TRBJ2-3; no reliable D call. CDR1 and CDR2 (germline): LGHNA, YNFKEQ. The V end was cut by 4 bases, the J end by 3 bases, with 14 bases between. The CDR3 is 15 amino acids. The CDR3 DNA is TGTGCCAGCAGCCTCGGCCCCGGTAGTACAGATACGCAGTATTTT. This codes for CASSLGPGSTDTQYF.

V and J are TRBV6-2 or TRBV6-3 and TRBJ1-5; D call uncertain. V lost 2 bases, J lost 7 bases, and 15 bases lay in between. The CDR3 length is 15 residues. In germline, CDR1 is MNHEY, CDR2 SVGEGT. The CDR3 loop reads CASSYLGGRRQPQHF. Here the CDR3 DNA reads TGTGCCAGCAGTTACCTAGGCGGCCGGCGCCAGCCCCAGCATTTT.

The V call is TRBV11-3, the J call TRBJ1-3; tentative D call: TRBD1 (5 bases). The V end lost 3 bases, the J end lost 0 bases, and 9 bases lay between the germline ends. CDR3 length: 15 amino acids. The V gene's germline CDR1 is SGHNT and CDR2 YENEEA. CDR3 sequence: CASSFTGDSGNTIYF. DNA for the CDR3: TGTGCCAGCAGCTTTACGGGGGACTCTGGAAACACCATATATTTT.

V usage is TRBV21-1 and J usage is TRBJ1-1; the table's D gene call, TRBD1, was not cross checked with the DNA. TRBV21-1 is a documented pseudogene. The CDR3 totals 14 residues. CDR3: CASSPRQGATEAFF. The CDR3 nucleotides are TGTGCCAGCAGCCCGCGACAGGGGGCCACTGAAGCTTTCTTT.

The table lists this clonotype with a few counts. The genes are TRBV5-1 and TRBJ1-1; 8 bases map to TRBD1. CDR3 length: 16 residues. Germline-derived CDR1 and CDR2 are SGHRS and YFSETQ. V was pared by 0 bases and J by 0 bases, with 4 bases of the junction left unmatched. The DNA of the CDR3 is TGCGCCAGCAGCTTGGGGGCAGGGGGCCTGAACACTGAAGCTTTCTTT. Its protein product is CASSLGAGGLNTEAFF.

The rearrangement joins TRBV7-9 to TRBJ1-2; no reliable D call. The CDR3 contains 13 residues. The V end was cut by 1 base, the J end by 8 bases, with 11 bases between. CDR1 is SEHNR and CDR2 is FQNEAQ in the germline V gene (reference sequence). The CDR3 loop is CASSLVPNWGYTF. The CDR3 DNA reads TGTGCCAGCAGCTTAGTGCCCAATTGGGGCTACACCTTC.

The chain links TRBV9 to TRBJ1-4; 8 bases map to TRBD1. This CDR3 spans 16 amino acids. J was trimmed by 6 bases and V by 0 bases; bases with no gene match: 7. Per the germline V gene, CDR1 is SGDLS and CDR2 is YYNGEE. CDR3 protein: CASSVGQGWVDEKLFF. Written as DNA, the CDR3 is TGTGCCAGCAGCGTAGGACAGGGGTGGGTCGATGAAAAACTGTTTTTT.

The chain links TRBV28 to TRBJ2-1; D remains unclear. The CDR3 length is 14 residues. Germline V lookup: CDR1 MDHEN, CDR2 SYDVKM. V lost 3 bases and J 9 bases, leaving 15 bases between the germline ends. The CDR3, as DNA: TGTGCCAGCAGTTTTTTGGGTGGCTCTCGTGAGCAGTTCTTC. Translation gives CASSFLGGSREQFF.

The chain joins TRBV24-1 to TRBJ2-5, with D possibly TRBD2 on 6 matching bases. CDR1 is KGHDR, CDR2 SFDVKD, per germline. V shed 6 bases and J shed 5 bases, with 15 bases lying between them. This CDR3 is built from 14 residues. CDR3 residues: CATSPGLRGETQYF. In DNA, the CDR3 is TGTGCCACCAGTCCGGGACTCAGAGGCGAGACCCAGTACTTC.

The V gene is TRBV7-9, the J gene TRBJ2-2, with 11 nucleotides matching TRBD2. With 3 bases clipped from V and 1 base from J, the junction kept 1 base outside the gene matches. Looked up from germline, CDR1 is SEHNR and CDR2 is FQNEAQ (reference sequence). The CDR3 is made up of 16 amino acids. Here the CDR3 reads CASSLGLAENTGELFF. DNA for the CDR3: TGTGCCAGCAGCTTGGGACTAGCGGAGAACACCGGGGAGCTGTTTTTT.

This sequence joins TRBV6-5 and TRBJ2-3; D remains unclear. The CDR3 length is 15 residues. Trimming cost V 5 bases and J 0 bases, with 12 bases left between them. Germline loops: CDR1 MNHEY, CDR2 SVGAGI. The CDR3 DNA reads TGTGCCAGCAGTCTTTTATCCTCTAGCACAGATACGCAGTATTTT. It translates to CASSLLSSSTDTQYF.

This chain links TRBV28 with TRBJ2-3; no definite D call. The V end lost 6 bases, the J end lost 0 bases, and 16 bases lay between the germline ends. The CDR3 loop spans 16 amino acids. Germline V gene sequence: CDR1 MDHEN, CDR2 SYDVKM. For the CDR3, the DNA is TGTGCCAGCAGCCCCATGGATGGATCTAGCACAGATACGCAGTATTTT. Its protein is CASSPMDGSSTDTQYF.

The chain uses TRBV12-3 or TRBV12-4 and TRBJ1-5; no firm D call. There are 14 residues in the CDR3. Trimming removed 6 bases at V and 4 bases at J, with 13 bases between. CDR3 in DNA: TGTGCCAGCAGGCTCGGACGGATGAATCAGCCCCAGCATTTT. It translates to CASRLGRMNQPQHF.

This clonotype was seen only once. The rearrangement uses TRBV7-3 and TRBJ2-1, with no clear D. V was clipped by 5 bases and J by 9 bases, with 17 bases between them. The CDR3 loop spans 14 amino acids. CDR1 and CDR2 from the germline V gene are SGHTA and FQGTGA. The CDR3 here is CASSPNVPFREQFF. The CDR3 DNA reads TGTGCCAGCAGCCCCAACGTCCCATTTCGTGAGCAGTTCTTC.

The CDR3 reads CASSSGQEANYGYTF. The CDR3 DNA reads as TGCGCCAGCAGCTCGGGACAGGAAGCTAACTATGGCTACACCTTC. The V and J genes are TRBV5-1 and TRBJ1-2; 8 positions match TRBD1. The CDR3 consists of 15 residues. The junction had 4 bases not matched to a gene; V was cut back by 3 bases and J by 0 bases. Germline values: CDR1 SGHRS, CDR2 YFSETQ.